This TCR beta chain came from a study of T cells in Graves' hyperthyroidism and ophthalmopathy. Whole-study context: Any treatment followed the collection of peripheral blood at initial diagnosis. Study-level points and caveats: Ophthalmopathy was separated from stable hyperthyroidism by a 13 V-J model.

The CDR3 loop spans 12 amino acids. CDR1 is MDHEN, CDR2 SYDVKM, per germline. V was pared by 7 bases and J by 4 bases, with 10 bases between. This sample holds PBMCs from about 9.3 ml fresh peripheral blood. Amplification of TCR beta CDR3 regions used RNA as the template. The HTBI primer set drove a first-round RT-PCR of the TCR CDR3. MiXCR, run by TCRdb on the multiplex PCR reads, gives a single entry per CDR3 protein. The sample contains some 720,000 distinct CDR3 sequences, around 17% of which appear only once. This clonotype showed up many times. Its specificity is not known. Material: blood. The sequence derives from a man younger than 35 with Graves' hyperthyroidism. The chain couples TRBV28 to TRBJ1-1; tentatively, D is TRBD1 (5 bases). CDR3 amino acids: CASISGGTEAFF. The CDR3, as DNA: TGTGCCAGCATCTCGGGGGGCACTGAAGCTTTCTTT.